Below are 4 T cell receptor beta chains sequenced from a single sample in a study of cytomegalovirus exposure and HLA in healthy donors. The PCR was carried out with 60 Vbeta primers and 13 Jbeta primers. The repertoire was sequenced with immunoSEQ multiplex PCR; TCRdb's copy has only in-frame clones and lacks some. The sample has 100,000 or so clones; around 62% are singletons. Material: PBMCs. These receptor sequences come from a man between 25 and 39 years old in good health and CMV-seropositive.

CDR3 sequence reads: CASSPTSGGEQYF. Written as DNA, the CDR3 is TGTGCCAGCAGTCCGACCAGCGGGGGCGAGCAGTACTTC. The V call is TRBV2, the J call TRBJ2-7; TRBD2 agrees at 8 bases. From germline, CDR1 is SNHLY and CDR2 FYNNEI. Unmatched junction bases numbered 6, after V lost 5 bases and J lost 6 bases. There are 13 residues in the CDR3.

This rearrangement joins TRBV25-1 to TRBJ2-7; maybe TRBD2 (5 bases). V was shortened by 2 bases and J by 9 bases, with 17 bases between the two germline ends. The CDR3 totals 14 residues. The germline V gene has CDR1 MGHDK and CDR2 SYGVNS. CDR3 sequence: CASSEGYRLAGQYF. The CDR3 bases are TGTGCCAGCAGTGAAGGGTACAGACTCGCGGGGCAGTACTTC.

The J gene is TRBJ2-7, the V gene TRBV11-2; D possibly corresponds to TRBD2 (6 bases). Trimming stripped 5 bases from V and 5 bases from J, with 22 bases between. Germline V gives CDR1 SGHAT, CDR2 FQNNGV. The CDR3 is 16 residues long. The CDR3, as DNA: TGTGCCAGCAGCGGGACGGCCCGCCGGGGGAAACACGAGCAGTACTTC. This codes for CASSGTARRGKHEQYF.

V is TRBV30 and J is TRBJ1-5; tentative D call: TRBD1 (6 bases). The germline V and J ends were trimmed by 2 bases and 7 bases, with 15 bases remaining between them. The germline V gene encodes CDR1 GTSNPN and CDR2 SVGIG (reference sequence). This CDR3 comprises 14 residues. The CDR3 nucleotides read TGTGCCTGGAGTCCGGGACAAGCGGTACAGCCCCAGCATTTT. Translating gives CAWSPGQAVQPQHF.